One and the same sample provided the 26 T cell receptor beta chains below, sequenced in a study of cytomegalovirus exposure and HLA in healthy donors. The PCR had 60 Vbeta and 13 Jbeta primers. Clones were sequenced by immunoSEQ multiplex PCR, and TCRdb holds only the in-frame ones, with some missing. The table has some 220,000 clones, 85% seen once. The sample taken for sequencing was PBMCs. Receptors were obtained from a girl aged 2 to 9 in good health and CMV-seronegative.

V usage is TRBV6-6 and J usage is TRBJ2-3, with 7 nucleotides matching TRBD2. The V gene's germline CDR1 is MNHNY and CDR2 SVGAGI (reference sequence). The CDR3 spans 13 residues. The trim removed 6 bases at V and 6 bases at J, leaving 6 bases unmatched. CDR3 in DNA: TGTGCCAGCAGCTCCCTCGGGGGGGATACGCAGTATTTT. Translated, it gives CASSSLGGDTQYF.

The chain carries TRBV10-2 and TRBJ1-5; a possible D gene is TRBD1 (6 bases). The CDR3 is made up of 16 amino acids. The V gene lost 2 bases and the J gene lost 3 bases, with 14 bases spanning the gap. Germline V gives CDR1 WSHSY, CDR2 SAAADI. DNA for the CDR3: TGCGCCAGCAGTGAGGGCTGGACAGTTTACAATCAGCCCCAGCATTTT. Translated: CASSEGWTVYNQPQHF.

The J gene is TRBJ2-7, the V gene TRBV20-1; 7 bases line up with TRBD1. Trimming at V came to 6 bases and at J to 7 bases, leaving 6 bases not matched to a gene. The CDR3 is made up of 11 amino acids. Germline V gene sequence: CDR1 DFQATT, CDR2 SNEGSKA (reference sequence). This chain's CDR3 is CSAMDRREQYF. Here the CDR3 DNA reads TGCAGTGCAATGGACAGGCGGGAGCAGTACTTC.

The chain combines TRBV7-9 with TRBJ2-5; possible D gene TRBD2, 6 bases. Trimming left V 6 bases short and J 3 bases short, with 17 bases between. Germline CDR1 reads SEHNR; CDR2 reads FQNEAQ (reference sequence). The CDR3 is made up of 15 amino acids. CDR3 coding DNA: TGTGCCAGCAGTCAACTAGCTTACCACGAAGAGACCCAGTACTTC. This translates into CASSQLAYHEETQYF.

The chain links TRBV6-5 to TRBJ2-2, with no clear D. This CDR3 is 14 amino acids long. Between the trimmed V and J ends, which lost 5 bases and 5 bases, there was a span of 12 bases. Germline V CDR1 and CDR2: MNHEY, SVGAGI. The CDR3 loop is CASSPRSQTGELFF. CDR3 DNA sequence: TGTGCCAGCAGTCCGCGGTCACAAACCGGGGAGCTGTTTTTT.

This clone has just a few counts. The V gene is TRBV7-9, the J gene TRBJ2-7, with D tentatively TRBD2 (6 bases). Germline CDR1 and CDR2: SEHNR and FQNEAQ (reference sequence). V lost 5 bases to trimming and J lost 3 bases, with 14 bases between them. The CDR3 contains 14 residues. CDR3 sequence (DNA): TGTGCCAGCAGCCCAACTTACGGGAGCTACGAGCAGTACTTC. Translating it yields CASSPTYGSYEQYF.

The chain joins TRBV7-2 to TRBJ2-1; D is perhaps TRBD2 (6 bases). Trimming cost V 0 bases and J 7 bases, with 16 bases left between them. The CDR3 is 16 amino acids. The germline V gene has CDR1 SGHTA and CDR2 FQGNSA. This chain's CDR3 is CASSLAAGTGGNEQFF. The CDR3 region has the DNA TGTGCCAGCAGCTTAGCGGCGGGAACAGGAGGGAATGAGCAGTTCTTC.

The chain uses TRBV7-9 and TRBJ2-7; TRBD2 agrees at 8 bases. Germline CDR1 is SEHNR and CDR2 is FQNEAQ (reference sequence). With V trimmed by 7 bases and J by 0 bases, 2 bases remained unmatched. This CDR3 region has 13 residues. The chain's CDR3 is CASTGGNSYEQYF. In DNA form, the CDR3 reads TGTGCCAGCACGGGAGGGAACTCCTACGAGCAGTACTTC.

This chain uses TRBV19 with TRBJ2-2; 8 bases agree with TRBD1. This CDR3 is 15 amino acids long. CDR1 and CDR2 from the germline V gene are LNHDA and SQIVND (reference sequence). J lost 7 bases, V lost 1 base, and 5 bases had no gene match. CDR3: CASSIGTGKGGELFF. The CDR3 nucleotides read TGTGCCAGTAGTATAGGGACAGGGAAGGGCGGGGAGCTGTTTTTT.

The V call is TRBV6-6, the J call TRBJ2-2, with no clear D. Germline CDR1 MNHNY, CDR2 SVGAGI (reference sequence). This CDR3 is built from 16 residues. Trimming stripped 4 bases from V and 1 base from J, with 13 bases between. The CDR3 DNA reads as TGTGCCAGCAGTTCCCATAGAACCGGGAACACCGGGGAGCTGTTTTTT. The encoded protein is CASSSHRTGNTGELFF.

The J gene is TRBJ2-7, the V gene TRBV9; TRBD1 matches 7 bases. V lost 4 bases to trimming and J lost 1 base; unmatched junction nucleotides: 5. The V gene's germline CDR1 is SGDLS and CDR2 YYNGEE. The CDR3 totals 14 residues. The CDR3 here is CASSTGTDSYEQYF. CDR3 DNA sequence: TGTGCCAGCAGCACCGGGACAGATTCCTACGAGCAGTACTTC.

As regards this clone: Relative to the germline gene, one junction end is altered; a read error may explain this. The rearrangement uses TRBV7-9 and TRBJ2-6, with TRBD1 as a possible D gene (5 bases). This CDR3 has 15 amino acids. CDR1 is SEHNR, CDR2 FQNEAQ, per germline (reference sequence). Written as DNA, the CDR3 is TGTGCCAGCAGCTTACTCCAGTCTGGGGCCAACGTCCTGCCTTTC. Its protein is CASSLLQSGANVLPF.

The chain recombines TRBV10-2 with TRBJ1-1; tentative D call: TRBD1 (5 bases). V was clipped by 5 bases and J by 4 bases, with 17 bases between them. Looked up from germline, CDR1 is WSHSY and CDR2 is SAAADI. The CDR3 loop spans 15 amino acids. The CDR3 nucleotides are TGCGCCAGCAGTAAGACAGTCCCCACACTCACTGAAGCTTTCTTT. It yields the protein CASSKTVPTLTEAFF.

This clone has a handful of counts. The chain is built from TRBV7-8 and TRBJ1-4; tentative D call: TRBD1 (5 bases). Germline V CDR1 and CDR2: SGHVS, FQNEAQ. V was clipped by 1 base and J by 7 bases, with 13 bases between them. The length of the CDR3 is 15 residues. The CDR3 loop reads CASSLVQGVGEKLFF. Written as DNA, the CDR3 is TGTGCCAGCAGCTTAGTGCAGGGTGTTGGTGAAAAACTGTTTTTT.

The rearrangement joins TRBV28 to TRBJ1-5, with 11 bases lining up with TRBD1. The CDR3 sequence is 14 residues long. J gave up 4 bases and V 6 bases, and 2 bases lay outside the gene matches. Per the germline V gene, CDR1 is MDHEN and CDR2 is SYDVKM. The CDR3 is CASRRDRGNQPQHF. CDR3 sequence (DNA): TGTGCCAGCAGACGGGACAGGGGGAATCAGCCCCAGCATTTT.

V is TRBV5-1 and J is TRBJ1-6; 7 bases align to TRBD1. Germline V CDR1 and CDR2: SGHRS, YFSETQ. The junction had 8 bases not matched to a gene; V was cut back by 4 bases and J by 19 bases. The CDR3 is 11 residues long. In nucleotides, the CDR3 is TGCGCCAGCAGCGGAGGACAGGAAAAGCACTTT. The encoded protein is CASSGGQEKHF.

This sequence joins TRBV7-7 and TRBJ1-3; TRBD1 might be the D (5 bases). In germline, CDR1 is SSHAT, CDR2 FNYEAQ (reference sequence). Trimming shortened V by 5 bases and J by 0 bases, and 11 bases separated the two germline ends. The CDR3 runs 15 residues. The CDR3 here is CASSADTSSGNTIYF. The CDR3 DNA is TGTGCCAGCAGCGCGGACACGAGCTCTGGAAACACCATATATTTT.

This clone was counted once. The same CDR3 can be traced to other DNA sequences in this sample. The chain employs TRBV5-6 and TRBJ1-3, with D possibly TRBD1 on 5 matching bases. The CDR3 loop spans 14 amino acids. V was clipped by 2 bases and J by 0 bases, with 6 bases between them. The germline V gene encodes CDR1 SGHDT and CDR2 YYEEEE. The CDR3 nucleotides read TGTGCCAGCAGCTTAGGGGACTCTGGAAACACCATATATTTT. It codes for CASSLGDSGNTIYF.

The V call is TRBV5-1, the J call TRBJ1-5; unclear D gene. The CDR3 covers 16 residues. The V end lost 4 bases, the J end lost 1 base, and 15 bases lay between the germline ends. Germline V gene lookup returns CDR1 SGHRS and CDR2 YFSETQ. In DNA form, the CDR3 reads TGCGCCAGCAGCACTGGACCGGGAGCGAGCAATCAGCCCCAGCATTTT. Its protein is CASSTGPGASNQPQHF.

The CDR3 DNA is TGTGCCAGCAGCCACCCGACAGGGTCGGTAACCTCTAGCTCCTACAATGAGCAGTTCTTC. It codes for CASSHPTGSVTSSSYNEQFF. The rearrangement joins TRBV11-3 to TRBJ2-1; 7 bases agree with TRBD1. The V gene's germline CDR1 is SGHNT and CDR2 YENEEA. There are 20 residues in the CDR3. V lost 5 bases and J lost 0; bases outside the gene matches: 19.

A few counts support this clone. This chain joins TRBV6-4 and TRBJ2-2; D remains ambiguous. This CDR3 has 14 amino acids. Germline V gives CDR1 MRHNA, CDR2 SNTAGT. V was shortened by 2 bases and J by 4 bases, with 8 bases between the two germline ends. Here the CDR3 DNA reads TGTGCCAGCAGTGACCGTAGCTCCACCGGGGAGCTGTTTTTT. This codes for CASSDRSSTGELFF.

The rearrangement joins TRBV7-7 to TRBJ2-5; the D is unclear. The CDR3 loop spans 14 amino acids. The V and J ends lost 0 bases and 2 bases respectively, with 7 bases between them. Germline V gene sequence: CDR1 SSHAT, CDR2 FNYEAQ (reference sequence). CDR3 coding DNA: TGTGCCAGCAGCTTAGCGCCGCGACAAGAGACCCAGTACTTC. This translates into CASSLAPRQETQYF. Filled out from reference TRBV7-7 and TRBJ2-5, the complete variable domain reads GAGVSQSPRYKVTKRGQDVTLRCDPISSHATLYWYQQALGQGPEFLTYFNYEAQPDKSGLPSDRFSAERPEGSISTLTIQRTEQRDSAMYRCASSLAPRQETQYFGPGTRLLVL.

The rearrangement links TRBV30 to TRBJ1-2, with 7 bases matching TRBD1. The V segment lost 6 bases and the J segment 4 bases; nucleotides outside the gene matches: 11. This CDR3 region has 14 residues. CDR1 is GTSNPN, CDR2 SVGIG, per germline (reference sequence). CDR3 sequence reads: CACTTGKKFYGYTF. The CDR3 DNA is TGTGCCTGTACGACAGGGAAGAAGTTCTATGGCTACACCTTC.

This chain links TRBV11-2 with TRBJ2-3, with TRBD2 matching 10 bases. Losses at the gene ends were 3 bases for V and 0 bases for J; bases not matched to a gene: 3. The CDR3 extends over 16 amino acids. The germline V gene encodes CDR1 SGHAT and CDR2 FQNNGV. The CDR3 DNA is TGTGCCAGCAGCTTGTCGACTAGCGGGAGCACAGATACGCAGTATTTT. It specifies CASSLSTSGSTDTQYF.

The chain couples TRBV29-1 to TRBJ2-7, with D maybe TRBD1 (5 bases). The length of the CDR3 is 14 residues. CDR1 and CDR2 (germline): SQVTM, ANQGSEA. V was pared by 7 bases and J by 0 bases, with 16 bases between. The CDR3 region is CSGAAGFPSYEQYF. The CDR3, as DNA: TGCAGCGGGGCCGCAGGGTTCCCCTCCTACGAGCAGTACTTC.

The chain joins TRBV6-1 to TRBJ2-7; TRBD2 matches at 8 bases. V lost 7 bases and J lost 0; bases outside the gene matches: 5. CDR3 size: 14 residues. Germline values: CDR1 MNHNS, CDR2 SASEGT. CDR3 sequence (DNA): TGTGCCAGCATTGCAGCGGGGGCCTCCTACGAGCAGTACTTC. It is translated as CASIAAGASYEQYF.